The sequence of this TCR beta chain was determined in a study of shared T cell receptors in the human thymus. Libraries were prepared by immunoSEQ multiplex PCR; TCRdb keeps only in-frame clonotypes and omits some of them. The table has hundreds of thousands of clones, around 87% seen once. CDR1 and CDR2 from the germline V gene are WSHSY and SAAADI. Trimming took off 2 bases at V and 0 bases at J, with 5 bases between the two ends. The CDR3 sequence is 14 residues long. The same specimen was also included in a second study, on human thymus T cells. That work states: Infants served as donors; they were healthy and Finnish and were having corrective surgery for congenital heart defects. Thymic tissue was derived from resections collected during corrective heart surgery. It looked as if thymic and blood repertoires used V and J genes in a biased way. Related studies noted strongly shared thymic repertoires across unrelated people.

The sample taken for sequencing was thymocytes. This clonotype originated in a boy younger than two with a congenital heart defect. The rearrangement joins TRBV10-2 to TRBJ2-1; a weak D match, TRBD2 (5 bases). CDR3 amino acids: CASSEGSSYNEQFF. In nucleotides, the CDR3 is TGCGCCAGCAGTGAGGGGAGCTCCTACAATGAGCAGTTCTTC.